These 4 T cell receptor beta chains originate from one sample sequenced in a study of beta chain features in type 1 diabetes. No antigen has been identified for these receptors. The study's findings and limits: All four CD4+ subsets of Type 1 diabetes patients contained TCRB CDR3s that were moderately but significantly shorter.

Reverse transcription of all isolated RNA meant that expressed TCRB transcripts were sequenced. This table comes from immunoSEQ multiplex PCR, and its TCRdb copy is limited to in-frame clones, with some not included. This sample has almost 350,000 clones, with roughly 9% found just once. Sequenced material: central memory CD4+ T cells from blood. All receptors derive from a man aged 30-40 years with type 1 diabetes.

The chain joins TRBV11-2 to TRBJ2-7; D unresolved. The CDR3 has 13 amino acids. Trimming stripped 1 base from V and 2 bases from J, with 6 bases between. Germline CDR1 SGHAT, CDR2 FQNNGV. CDR3 nucleotide sequence: TGTGCCAGCAGCTTAGGTCGGACCTACGAGCAGTACTTC. This codes for CASSLGRTYEQYF.

This clone was counted only a few times. The rearrangement joins TRBV30 to TRBJ2-2, with D possibly being TRBD2 (7 bases). The length of the CDR3 is 14 residues. V lost 8 bases to trimming and J lost 7 bases, with 20 bases between them. The germline CDR1 and CDR2 sequences are GTSNPN and SVGIG (reference sequence). The DNA of the CDR3 is TGTGCCCACGCCCCCGGGGGGCATGGCGGGGAGCTGTTTTTT. It codes for CAHAPGGHGGELFF.

This chain joins TRBV5-1 and TRBJ1-4; D unclear. CDR3 length equals 14 residues. V gave up 1 base and J gave up 7 bases, with 11 bases separating them. The germline V gene has CDR1 SGHRS and CDR2 YFSETQ. The chain's CDR3 is CASSLPDRGEKLFF. The CDR3 nucleotides read TGCGCCAGCAGCTTGCCGGACCGAGGTGAAAAACTGTTTTTT. Variable domain in full (rest from reference TRBV5-1 and TRBJ1-4): KAGVTQTPRYLIKTRGQQVTLSCSPISGHRSVSWYQQTPGQGLQFLFEYFSETQRNKGNFPGRFSGRQFSNSRSEMNVSTLELGDSALYLCASSLPDRGEKLFFGSGTQLSVL.

This clone showed up just a few times. The J gene is TRBJ2-1, the V gene TRBV7-2; the match to TRBD1 covers 12 bases. Germline V CDR1 and CDR2: SGHTA, FQGNSA. With V trimmed by 4 bases and J by 8 bases, 3 bases remained unmatched. There are 14 residues in the CDR3. CDR3 bases: TGTGCCAGCAGCTCGGGACAGGGGGCCGATGAGCAGTTCTTC. Translation: CASSSGQGADEQFF.